This T cell receptor beta chain was sequenced for a study of T cell responses to AZD1222 COVID-19 vaccine. Clones were read by immunoSEQ multiplex PCR, and TCRdb kept only the in-frame ones, dropping some. Of about 120,000 clones listed, 80% to 90% are singletons. This clone has just one count. Per the germline V gene, CDR1 is SGHRS and CDR2 is YFSETQ. The CDR3 totals 15 residues. The V and J ends lost 6 bases and 5 bases, in that order; junction bases with no gene match: 13. The chain joins TRBV5-1 to TRBJ1-1, with 7 bases matching TRBD1. The sample was peripheral blood, taken on day 0 of AZD1222 vaccination. The receptor was isolated from an adult in good health. CDR3 nucleotide sequence: TGCGCCAGCACCCTGGGGGGGACAGAAAGGACTGAAGCTTTCTTT. This gives the protein CASTLGGTERTEAFF.